This paragraph reports one TCR beta chain. This clone's antigen is unknown. Base quality data are lacking; no much larger clone is found one base away. The source of the sample is a study of cytomegalovirus exposure and HLA in healthy donors (dated by TCRdb to about 2017). Regarding the research as a whole: An earlier analysis of some 600 of the donors reported about 280 Gb of sequence data and 117 million unique TCR beta sequences obtained from some 200 million T cells. Roughly 310 gigabases of sequencing data and 80 million or so unique TCR sequences were included in an early release covering around 600 HLA-typed donors. Of the roughly 400 genotyped donors, approximately 82% fell in the genetic ancestry cluster associated with self-reported Caucasian donors. The aim of the study was to test whether cataloging public T cell receptors could identify signatures of past pathogen exposure. The T cell repertoires of 666 subjects were profiled by immunosequencing and related to cytomegalovirus serostatus. Besides the first cohort of 550 to 750 subjects, a separate validation cohort made up of some 110 different subjects was used. High-throughput TCR immunosequencing, statistical association of individual TCRs with disease status, and machine learning were combined to predict cytomegalovirus infection status. A later analysis re-examined previously published TCR beta repertoires from 610 or so donors and added high-resolution HLA genotyping to investigate patterns of TCR occurrence. Rather than drawing on any new phenotypic data, the later analysis identified candidate immune exposures from TCR beta sequences and the way those sequences occurred across donors. To decide whether each TCR beta V gene segment behaved as functional or pseudogenic, an earlier analysis of some 570 of the donors relied on high-throughput TCR beta sequencing. Alongside the repertoire data, information on donor age, sex, ethnicity and CMV serostatus was compiled. Genome-wide SNP genotypes for about three fifths of the roughly 700 donors were used in a later genetic analysis, which treated that subset as a discovery cohort. All discovery cohort repertoires had been generated using a single sequencing platform. HLA typing included class I and class II loci at four-digit resolution. Typing coverage differed by locus: A, B, C, DRB1 and DQB1 were typed in roughly 629-640 donors, DQA1 in about 500, DPA1 in 600 to 610, and DPB1 in just under 480. Because of strong linkage in the cohort, roughly five DR-DQ haplotypes were treated as single units for association and clustering. On average, roughly 240,000 unique TCR beta nucleotide sequences were sequenced per donor among fewer than 500 genotyped donors of the cohort, with roughly 18% of those sequences being non-productive.

The cohort was made up of 500 to 800 healthy bone marrow donors. Cohort members were all nominally healthy when sampled, although unrecorded immune exposures were likely present. The donor tested CMV seropositive, placing the donor among the 250 to 350 seropositive members of the cohort. A peripheral blood sample was provided by each donor, and peripheral blood mononuclear cells were used for TCR beta sequencing. The Qiagen DNeasy Blood Extraction Kit was used to extract genomic DNA from the blood cell samples. V is shortened by 6 bases, J by 3 bases, and the region joining them spans 12 bases. CDR1 and CDR2 (SGHVS, FNYEAQ) derive from the germline V gene. The CDR3, from cysteine to phenylalanine, totals 13 residues. Only the CDR3 region is kept as DNA, spanning 39 bases read in frame from base 1. Libraries were built with the immunoSEQ multiplex PCR assay. For the multiplex PCR, a mixture combining 60 forward primers for TCR Vbeta segments and 13 reverse primers for TCR Jbeta segments was used. The CDR3 region of rearranged TCR beta genes was amplified from genomic DNA with a multiplex PCR assay. The Illumina HiSeq System was used to sequence the amplified TCR beta libraries as 87-base-pair reads. Per the source publication's procedure: A later analysis counted about 80 million unique TCR beta chains across the 700 or so repertoires, and approximately 11 million of these chains were shared by at least two donors. Raw reads were error-corrected and collapsed into unique sequences with a nearest-neighbor algorithm that merged closely related sequences to remove PCR and sequencing errors. To assign V, D and J gene segments, CDR3 sequences were aligned to IMGT reference sequences. For a sequence to be retained, a match of at least six nucleotides was required to both a V gene segment and a J gene segment. Rearrangements were called productive when the CDR3 lacked stop codons and stayed in frame with V and J; all others were non-productive. Following IMGT convention, CDR3 was defined as the stretch from the second conserved V-encoded cysteine up to the conserved J-encoded phenylalanine. In an earlier analysis of just under 600 of the donors, sequences lacking an unambiguous match to a single V gene segment were excluded. An earlier analysis of a few hundred of the donors classified V segments as functional when productive rearrangements were above 56.7% and as segregating when the standard deviation between donors was above 5%. A statistical classification framework was developed to diagnose cytomegalovirus status using the catalog of TCR beta chain sequences. In a later analysis, TCR nucleotide sequences were compared against IMGT/GENE-DB human TR gene sequences so that V and J genes could be assigned. The TCRdist pipeline was used in a later analysis to assign CDR3 sequences and most-parsimonious VDJ recombination scenarios. A later analysis defined each TCR beta chain by its CDR3 amino acid sequence plus V-gene family, and excluded reads lacking a unique V-gene family. To address suspected cross-contamination and a sequencing artifact, a later analysis removed 550 to 750 highly shared, low-generation-probability nucleotide sequences. In a later analysis, a clonal expansion index was calculated for each public chain from normalized within-repertoire ranks of inferred template counts. In a later analysis, generation probabilities were computed using a VDJ recombination model fitted to out-of-frame rearrangements, and the results were checked against IGoR. In a later analysis, TCR-TCR, TCR-HLA and TCR-CMV co-occurrence was scored with hypergeometric tests, and a repertoire-size bias correction was applied to TCR pairs. False discovery rates were estimated in a later analysis by permuting HLA or CMV assignments 20 times. A later analysis grouped co-occurring TCRs with DBSCAN, adding TCRdist sequence similarity when clustering within HLA-allele-positive subsets. For co-occurrence clustering, repertoires with fewer than 30,000 or more than 120,000 public chains were excluded, along with 4 to 6 repertoires with anomalous nucleotide sharing. TCRdb re-hosts the immuneACCESS table, in-frame sequences only. Its copies lack some clones; in the studies checked, an unresolved V gene accounts for under half of them, and the cause for the rest is not known. V and J calls and clone size are copied from that table; D and trimming were computed from the DNA. The sample data list around 92,000 clones, and about four fifths of these were observed just once. Jointly, the top ten make up 3.7% of the sample.

What the authors observed across the whole study: Because some donors lacked HLA typing at each locus, the association tests relied only on the typed subset. An association between a missense DCLRE1C variant and V-gene and J-gene trimming of TCR beta chains was found in a later genetic analysis and replicated in an independent cohort. In a later analysis, HLA-associated TCR beta chains showed more clonal expansion and lower generation probabilities than non-associated chains that were equally common. Across donors, most TCR sequences were observed very rarely, whereas some public TCRs were present in many individuals. A cluster of highly shared sequence variants was judged likely to represent a technical artifact of the sequencing pipeline. In both the original and validation cohorts, the classifier was reported to diagnose cytomegalovirus status with high specificity and sensitivity. The cohort was sequenced for TCR beta chains only, and without alpha or paired-chain data the features that could be detected were limited. A later genetic analysis reported fewer N-insertions in productive TCRs among donors in an Asian-associated ancestry cluster than the approximately 700-donor mean. When HLA alleles, especially DR and DQ, strongly co-occurred, attributing TCR associations to individual alleles was difficult. A later analysis found that most CMV-associated TCR beta chains appeared HLA-restricted, with HLA associations seemingly driven largely by CMV exposure. A further reported finding was that TCR beta sequences accurately predicted the HLA-A and HLA-B alleles for most subjects in the first cohort. In a later analysis, several top co-occurrence clusters were reported to appear linked to parvovirus B19, influenza, CMV and Epstein-Barr virus. Broadly in line with IMGT annotations, most TCR beta V segments showed up in productive rearrangements about 90% or about 30% of the time in an earlier analysis of 450 to 750 of the donors. Three of the identified cytomegalovirus-associated TCR beta chains were confirmed in vitro to be specific for cytomegalovirus antigens. Sequencing depth was assumed to be roughly uniform across donors in the presence/absence analyses, though that assumption may not hold. Linkage disequilibrium might explain the correlated functional status among segregating V segments, but an unknown experimental factor could not be excluded. A total of some 180 TCR beta chains were listed by the study as associated with cytomegalovirus. It was suggested by the authors that the approach could potentially be generalized to other disease states and immunological phenotypes. Over 15 rarely observed V segments, including chromosome 9 orphons, were excluded from the earlier analysis of several hundred of the donors because counts were too low. Because the 87-base-pair reads could not distinguish some IMGT-functional V segments, including TRBV6-2 and TRBV6-3, those segments were excluded. At a false discovery rate of 0.05, a later analysis linked some 17,000 TCR beta sequences to specific HLA alleles. For the cohort, immune exposure information was limited to CMV serostatus. A later analysis found that TCR association rates varied across HLA loci, with DRB1 alleles showing the most associated TCRs and HLA-C alleles the fewest.

The sequence links TRBV7-6 to TRBJ2-7, and TRBD1 may be the D gene, going by 6 matching bases. The sequenced sample was PBMCs. The TCR originated in a female donor in good health and CMV-seropositive. In nucleotides, the sequence is TGTGCCAGCAGTCTGGGGGCCGGCTACGAGCAGTACTTC. Its protein product is CASSLGAGYEQYF. Reference TRBV7-6 and TRBJ2-7 genes cover what lies past the CDR3, so the full variable domain is GAGVSQSPRYKVTKRGQDVALRCDPISGHVSLYWYRQALGQGPEFLTYFNYEAQQDKSGLPNDRFSAERPEGSISTLTIQRTEQRDSAMYRCASSLGAGYEQYFGPGTRLTVT.